The present T cell receptor (beta chain) was sequenced within a study of blood T cells in healthy people across ages. The study's findings and limits: Estimated diversity, derived from one million T cells, was regarded as an underestimate. Observed TCR beta diversity showed a strong correlation with the percentage of naive T cells as measured by flow cytometry.

The table lists this clonotype with a few counts. Its target is not known. It was with a sample-barcoded 5' primer and a J-beta primer mix that a second PCR of about 7 to 12 cycles was run. Researchers report that a template-switch adaptor with 12 random nucleotides tagged each cDNA molecule. One entry per CDR3 protein results from TCRdb running MiXCR on the 5' RACE reads. This sample has some 920,000 distinct CDR3 sequences, with roughly 51% found just once. The CDR3 length is 16 residues. V gave up 5 bases and J gave up 4 bases, with 14 bases separating them. Looked up from germline, CDR1 is KGHDR and CDR2 is SFDVKD.

This sequence originates from a woman in her sixties in good health. The V and J genes are TRBV24-1 and TRBJ2-6; D is undetermined. Sequencing was performed on blood. CDR3 bases: TGTGCCACCAGTGCCCAATACGCCTCCGGGGCCAACGTCCTGACTTTC. Its translation is CATSAQYASGANVLTF.